Below are 27 T cell receptor beta chains sequenced from a single sample in a study of blood T cell repertoires in COVID-19 (TCRdb year 2020). Library preparation employed the immunoSEQ multiplex PCR assay. What TCRdb holds here is the immuneACCESS table cut down to in-frame rearrangements. Part of the clones is not present; checked against another copy, under half of the missing clones reflect an unresolved V gene, and the others are unexplained. A total of 250,000 to 300,000 clones appear in this sample, about nine tenths of them only once. Around 11% of the sample rests with the top ten. Sequenced material: peripheral blood. Source of these receptors: a woman younger than 45 with COVID-19, enrolled during active disease.

This chain uses TRBV19 with TRBJ2-1; 9 bases line up with TRBD2. CDR1 is LNHDA, CDR2 SQIVND, per germline (reference sequence). Trimming at V came to 4 bases and at J to 5 bases, leaving 9 bases not matched to a gene. The CDR3 has 16 residues. The CDR3: CASSTPLAGKDNEQFF. CDR3 sequence (DNA): TGTGCCAGTAGTACCCCGCTAGCGGGAAAGGACAATGAGCAGTTCTTC.

The chain combines TRBV2 with TRBJ2-5; a weak D match, TRBD1 (6 bases). V dropped 1 base and J dropped 5 bases, with 14 bases sitting between them. Per germline, CDR1 SNHLY and CDR2 FYNNEI. This CDR3 spans 15 amino acids. The CDR3 nucleotides read TGTGCCAGCAGTGAAGGACAGGCCGCCGGGGAGACCCAGTACTTC. Its translation: CASSEGQAAGETQYF.

The chain joins TRBV28 to TRBJ2-1; 7 nucleotides align to TRBD2. V lost 2 bases and J lost 6; bases outside the gene matches: 10. Germline V gene data show CDR1 as MDHEN and CDR2 as SYDVKM. The CDR3 is 16 residues long. The CDR3 DNA reads as TGTGCCAGCAGTTTACCCGAGGGACTATGGCCCAATGAGCAGTTCTTC. Protein sequence: CASSLPEGLWPNEQFF.

The V gene is TRBV5-5, the J gene TRBJ2-7; D is ambiguous. Germline V gene data show CDR1 as SGHKS and CDR2 as YYEKEE (reference sequence). V gave up 0 bases and J gave up 2 bases, with 6 bases separating them. The CDR3 is 13 amino acids. The CDR3 reads CASSLDSPYEQYF. The CDR3 bases are TGTGCCAGCAGCTTGGACAGTCCCTACGAGCAGTACTTC. The full variable domain, completed using reference TRBV5-5 and TRBJ2-7, is DAGVTQSPTHLIKTRGQQVTLRCSPISGHKSVSWYQQVLGQGPQFIFQYYEKEERGRGNFPDRFSARQFPNYSSELNVNALLLGDSALYLCASSLDSPYEQYFGPGTRLTVT.

J is TRBJ1-3 and V is TRBV30; TRBD1 is a possible D gene (6 bases). This CDR3 has 13 amino acids. Deletions cut 7 bases from V and 2 bases from J, with 12 bases between. Germline V gene data show CDR1 as GTSNPN and CDR2 as SVGIG (reference sequence). Written as DNA, the CDR3 is TGTGCCTCTCAGGGGAAAGCTGGAAACACCATATATTTT. Its translation is CASQGKAGNTIYF.

This clone was recorded only once. The rearrangement links TRBV28 to TRBJ2-1; D is possibly TRBD2 (6 bases). CDR3 length: 14 residues. The germline CDR1 and CDR2 sequences are MDHEN and SYDVKM. Trimming removed 7 bases from V and 1 base from J, with 11 bases in between. CDR3 coding DNA: TGTGCCAGCAACGGCGGGATTTCCTACAATGAGCAGTTCTTC. Translation gives CASNGGISYNEQFF.

In this sample, this clone turned up a few times. In DNA, the CDR3 is TGTGCCAGCAGCCTCTCTAATTCACCCCTCCACTTT. Its translation: CASSLSNSPLHF. The V call is TRBV3-1 (or the pseudogene TRBV3-2), the J call TRBJ1-6; no clear D gene. The CDR3 runs 12 residues. The germline CDR1 and CDR2 sequences are LGHDT and YNNKEL (reference sequence). Trimming shortened V by 4 bases and J by 6 bases, and 4 bases separated the two germline ends.

The V gene is TRBV28, the J gene TRBJ2-7, with D maybe TRBD1 (6 bases). This CDR3 spans 14 amino acids. V was pared by 4 bases and J by 3 bases, with 13 bases between. Looked up from germline, CDR1 is MDHEN and CDR2 is SYDVKM. CDR3 sequence (DNA): TGTGCCAGCAGTTACGCAGGGGACCTCTACGAGCAGTACTTC. Protein product: CASSYAGDLYEQYF.

The V gene is TRBV7-2, the J gene TRBJ2-7; D is perhaps TRBD1 (5 bases). The germline gives CDR1 SGHTA, CDR2 FQGNSA. V was trimmed by 1 base and J by 4 bases, leaving 17 bases between them. The CDR3 is made up of 16 amino acids. In DNA, the CDR3 is TGTGCCAGCAGCTTAGGGGTGGGGCAGGTCCCTTACGAGCAGTACTTC. As protein: CASSLGVGQVPYEQYF.

The gene calls are TRBV18 and TRBJ1-3; D not certain. The V gene lost 0 bases and the J gene lost 8 bases, with 11 bases spanning the gap. Per the germline V gene, CDR1 is KGHSH and CDR2 is LQKENI. The CDR3 contains 14 residues. The CDR3 DNA reads TGTGCCAGCTCACCACCAAAGCCCTCCGACACCATATATTTT. Translated: CASSPPKPSDTIYF.

The genes are TRBV11-2 and TRBJ2-7, with 9 positions matching TRBD1. The germline CDR1 and CDR2 sequences are SGHAT and FQNNGV. CDR3 size: 16 residues. The ends lost 5 bases at V and 0 bases at J; junction bases unmatched: 8. CDR3: CASSPEGTGLSYEQYF. CDR3 DNA sequence: TGTGCCAGCAGCCCAGAAGGGACAGGGCTCTCCTACGAGCAGTACTTC.

This chain uses TRBV7-2 with TRBJ1-4; TRBD1 matches 11 bases. V lost 7 bases, J lost 7 bases, and 11 bases stayed unmatched. Germline CDR1 reads SGHTA; CDR2 reads FQGNSA. This CDR3 has 16 residues. The CDR3 DNA reads TGTGCCAGCACTCTGGGGGGGACAGGGGGTACTGAAAAACTGTTTTTT. This gives the protein CASTLGGTGGTEKLFF.

About this clone itself: This sample also contains other DNA sequences that code for the same CDR3. The V call is TRBV5-1, the J call TRBJ2-7; TRBD1 aligns across 7 bases. This CDR3 is built from 15 residues. V lost 1 base to trimming and J lost 7 bases; unmatched junction nucleotides: 11. In germline, CDR1 is SGHRS, CDR2 YFSETQ. The CDR3 DNA reads as TGCGCCAGCAGCTTGCCACAGGGGAGCCCTTGGGAGCAGTACTTC. Its translation is CASSLPQGSPWEQYF.

This clone was counted a single time. The CDR3 spells CASTLEGATDTQYF. The CDR3 nucleotides read TGTGCCAGCACCCTAGAGGGGGCCACAGATACGCAGTATTTT. This chain links TRBV7-9 with TRBJ2-3; 7 bases match TRBD1. CDR3 length: 14 residues. Trimming took 7 bases from V and 2 from J; bases not matched to a gene: 6. The germline gives CDR1 SEHNR, CDR2 FQNEAQ (reference sequence).

The V gene is TRBV4-3, the J gene TRBJ1-1; a possible D gene is TRBD1 (5 bases). This CDR3 comprises 16 residues. V gave up 0 bases and J gave up 4 bases, with 15 bases separating them. The germline V gene has CDR1 LGHNA and CDR2 YSLEER. The CDR3 loop is CASSQDLAGYFTEAFF. The CDR3 DNA follows: TGCGCCAGCAGCCAAGATCTGGCAGGGTACTTCACTGAAGCTTTCTTT.

The V and J genes are TRBV10-3 and TRBJ2-1, with TRBD2 matching 7 bases. The CDR3 length is 11 residues. Germline lookup yields CDR1 ENHRY and CDR2 SYGVKD. V dropped 3 bases and J dropped 15; count of bases not matched to a gene: 5. This CDR3 reads CAISDGLEAFF. CDR3 bases: TGTGCCATCAGTGACGGACTAGAAGCGTTCTTC.

The chain has TRBV4-3 and TRBJ2-7; 13 bases are a match to TRBD2. This CDR3 region has 15 residues. The junction had 7 bases not matched to a gene; V was cut back by 5 bases and J by 6 bases. Germline values: CDR1 LGHNA, CDR2 YSLEER. In DNA form, the CDR3 reads TGCGCCAGCAGCTTGGGACTAGCGGGATTGGGCGAGCAGTACTTC. This translates into CASSLGLAGLGEQYF.

With respect to this clone: This same CDR3 is encoded by further DNA sequences in the sample. The CDR3 region has the DNA TGTGCCTGGAGTGGCGGGGGGGATCAGCCCCAGCATTTT. It specifies CAWSGGGDQPQHF. This chain joins TRBV30 and TRBJ1-5; a possible D gene is TRBD1 (5 bases). V dropped 1 base and J dropped 5 bases, with 9 bases sitting between them. CDR1 and CDR2 (germline): GTSNPN, SVGIG (reference sequence). The CDR3 extends over 13 amino acids.

CDR3 nucleotide sequence: TGTGCCAGCAGCTTGGACGCCGAGGGAACTTTCTTT. Its translation is CASSLDAEGTFF. The gene calls are TRBV5-5 and TRBJ1-1, with unresolved D. This CDR3 is built from 12 residues. V shed 0 bases and J shed 12 bases, with 12 bases lying between them. CDR1 and CDR2 from the germline V gene are SGHKS and YYEKEE (reference sequence).

This chain links TRBV6-6 with TRBJ1-1; D is ambiguous. V lost 0 bases and J 0 bases, leaving 8 bases between the germline ends. Looked up from germline, CDR1 is MNHNY and CDR2 is SVGAGI (reference sequence). The CDR3 length is 15 residues. The CDR3 nucleotides are TGTGCCAGCAGTTACTCGTGGCTGTTGAACACTGAAGCTTTCTTT. This encodes CASSYSWLLNTEAFF.

The chain carries TRBV4-1 and TRBJ2-1, with 14 bases aligning to TRBD2. Germline trimming cut 6 bases from V and 6 bases from J; bases unmatched to any gene: 4. The germline gives CDR1 MGHRA, CDR2 YSYEKL. There are 15 residues in the CDR3. DNA of the CDR3: TGCGCCAGCAGGTCCGGACTAGCGGGAGGCAATGAGCAGTTCTTC. It specifies CASRSGLAGGNEQFF.

This chain joins TRBV6-5 and TRBJ1-3; D perhaps matches TRBD1 (5 bases). The V gene lost 7 bases and the J gene lost 0 bases, with 10 bases spanning the gap. Looked up from germline, CDR1 is MNHEY and CDR2 is SVGAGI. The CDR3 is 14 amino acids. The CDR3 region has the DNA TGTGCCAGCACCCCCGGGGGCTCTGGAAACACCATATATTTT. The encoded protein is CASTPGGSGNTIYF.

This chain links TRBV28 with TRBJ1-1; 9 nucleotides align to TRBD1. V lost 4 bases to trimming and J lost 3 bases; unmatched junction nucleotides: 6. Germline V gene sequence: CDR1 MDHEN, CDR2 SYDVKM. CDR3 size: 15 residues. The CDR3 bases are TGTGCCAGCAGTTCGTCCCGGGACAGGGACACTGAAGCTTTCTTT. Translated: CASSSSRDRDTEAFF.

The chain employs TRBV15 and TRBJ1-4, with 10 bases matching TRBD1. CDR1 LNHNV and CDR2 YYDKDF come from the germline V gene (reference sequence). The length of the CDR3 is 19 residues. The ends lost 0 bases at V and 1 base at J; junction bases unmatched: 8. CDR3 nucleotide sequence: TGTGCCACCAGCAGAGATGCGACAGGGGGCATAGGAACTAATGAAAAACTGTTTTTT. Residues: CATSRDATGGIGTNEKLFF.

This clone has only a few counts. The V call is TRBV19, the J call TRBJ2-1; 8 nucleotides agree with TRBD2. CDR3 size: 18 residues. Germline V gives CDR1 LNHDA, CDR2 SQIVND (reference sequence). V lost 5 bases and J lost 9; bases outside the gene matches: 21. The chain's CDR3 is CASSSLRERERGRSEQFF. The DNA for the CDR3 is TGTGCCAGTAGTTCTCTCCGGGAGCGGGAGCGAGGTAGGAGTGAGCAGTTCTTC.

This clone occurred a few times. CDR3 sequence reads: CASRAGPRTDTQYF. CDR3 bases: TGCGCCAGCAGGGCTGGTCCCCGCACAGATACGCAGTATTTT. The rearrangement links TRBV5-1 to TRBJ2-3; D gene uncertain. The CDR3 is 14 amino acids. Germline V gene lookup returns CDR1 SGHRS and CDR2 YFSETQ. V lost 5 bases to trimming and J lost 1 base, with 11 bases between them. The variable domain in full, completed from reference TRBV5-1 and TRBJ2-3, reads KAGVTQTPRYLIKTRGQQVTLSCSPISGHRSVSWYQQTPGQGLQFLFEYFSETQRNKGNFPGRFSGRQFSNSRSEMNVSTLELGDSALYLCASRAGPRTDTQYFGPGTRLTVL.

This clone was detected only a few times. The chain has TRBV29-1 and TRBJ1-2, with a possible D match to TRBD1 (6 bases). V was cut by 4 bases and J by 3 bases, with 9 bases left in between. CDR1 and CDR2 (germline): SQVTM, ANQGSEA. The length of the CDR3 is 12 residues. CDR3 residues: CSVVGADYGYTF. The DNA of the CDR3 is TGCAGCGTTGTGGGGGCAGACTATGGCTACACCTTC.